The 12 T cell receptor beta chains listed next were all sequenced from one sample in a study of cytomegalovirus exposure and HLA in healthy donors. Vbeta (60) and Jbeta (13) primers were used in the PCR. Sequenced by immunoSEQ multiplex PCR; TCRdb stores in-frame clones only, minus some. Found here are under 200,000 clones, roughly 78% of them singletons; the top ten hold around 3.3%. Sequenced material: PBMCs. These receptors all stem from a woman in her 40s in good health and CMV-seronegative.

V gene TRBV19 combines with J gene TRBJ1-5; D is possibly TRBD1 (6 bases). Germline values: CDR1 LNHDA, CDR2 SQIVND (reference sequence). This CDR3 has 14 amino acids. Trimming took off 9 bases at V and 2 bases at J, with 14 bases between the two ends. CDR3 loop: CASRIGGGNQPQHF. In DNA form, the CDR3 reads TGTGCCAGCAGAATTGGGGGCGGCAATCAGCCCCAGCATTTT.

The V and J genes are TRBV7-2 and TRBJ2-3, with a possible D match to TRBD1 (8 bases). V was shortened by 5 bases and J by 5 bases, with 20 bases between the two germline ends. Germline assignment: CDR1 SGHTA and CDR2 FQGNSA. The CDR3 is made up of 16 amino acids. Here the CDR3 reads CASSPRGRGGIDTQYF. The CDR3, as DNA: TGTGCCAGCAGCCCCAGGGGGCGCGGGGGCATAGATACGCAGTATTTT. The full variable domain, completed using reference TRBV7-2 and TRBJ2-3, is GAGVSQSPSNKVTEKGKDVELRCDPISGHTALYWYRQSLGQGLEFLIYFQGNSAPDKSGLPSDRFSAERTGGSVSTLTIQRTQQEDSAVYLCASSPRGRGGIDTQYFGPGTRLTVL.

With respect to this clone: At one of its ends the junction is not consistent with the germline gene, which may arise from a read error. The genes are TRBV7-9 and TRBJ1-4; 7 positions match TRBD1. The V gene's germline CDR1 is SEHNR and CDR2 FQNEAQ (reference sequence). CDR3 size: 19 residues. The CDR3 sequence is CSSSLGAQGFESTNEKLFF. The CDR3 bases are TGTTCCAGCAGCTTAGGGGCACAGGGGTTTGAGTCCACTAATGAAAAACTGTTTTTT.

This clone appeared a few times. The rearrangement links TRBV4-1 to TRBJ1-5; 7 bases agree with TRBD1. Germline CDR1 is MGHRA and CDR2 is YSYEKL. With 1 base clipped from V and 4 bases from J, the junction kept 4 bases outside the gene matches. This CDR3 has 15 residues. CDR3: CASSQGGTDNQPQHF. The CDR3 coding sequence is TGCGCCAGCAGCCAAGGCGGGACAGATAATCAGCCCCAGCATTTT.

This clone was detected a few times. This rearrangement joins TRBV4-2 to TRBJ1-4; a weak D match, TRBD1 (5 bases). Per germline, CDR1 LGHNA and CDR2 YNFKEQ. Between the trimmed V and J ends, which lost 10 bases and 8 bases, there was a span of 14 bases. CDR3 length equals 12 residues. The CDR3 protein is CATQGSYEKLFF. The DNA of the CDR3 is TGTGCCACTCAGGGTAGTTACGAAAAACTGTTTTTT.

The CDR3 DNA is TGTGCCAGCAGGAGACAGGGGGGAAACTATGGCTACACCTTC. Encoded protein: CASRRQGGNYGYTF. The chain recombines TRBV5-4 with TRBJ1-2, with 9 positions matching TRBD1. CDR1 is SGHNT, CDR2 YYREEE, per germline (reference sequence). The CDR3 loop spans 14 amino acids. V lost 5 bases to trimming and J lost 2 bases; unmatched junction nucleotides: 4.

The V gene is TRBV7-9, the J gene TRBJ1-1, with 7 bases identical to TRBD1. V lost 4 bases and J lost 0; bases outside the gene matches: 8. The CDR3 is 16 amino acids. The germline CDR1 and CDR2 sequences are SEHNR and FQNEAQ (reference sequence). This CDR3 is CASSSQGTAMNTEAFF. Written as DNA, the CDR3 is TGTGCCAGCAGCTCGCAGGGGACAGCGATGAACACTGAAGCTTTCTTT.

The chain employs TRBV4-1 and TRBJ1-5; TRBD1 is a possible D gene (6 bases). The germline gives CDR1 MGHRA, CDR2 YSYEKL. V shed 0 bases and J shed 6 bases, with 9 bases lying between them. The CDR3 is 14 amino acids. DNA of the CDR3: TGCGCCAGCAGCCAAGAGGGGGCCGGTCAGCCCCAGCATTTT. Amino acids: CASSQEGAGQPQHF.

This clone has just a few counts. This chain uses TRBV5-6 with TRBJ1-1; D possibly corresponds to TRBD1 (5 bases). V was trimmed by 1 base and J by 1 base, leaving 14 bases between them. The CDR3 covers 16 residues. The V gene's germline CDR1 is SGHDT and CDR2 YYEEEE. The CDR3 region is CASSLRQGKGNTEAFF. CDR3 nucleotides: TGTGCCAGCAGCTTGAGGCAGGGTAAGGGGAACACTGAAGCTTTCTTT.

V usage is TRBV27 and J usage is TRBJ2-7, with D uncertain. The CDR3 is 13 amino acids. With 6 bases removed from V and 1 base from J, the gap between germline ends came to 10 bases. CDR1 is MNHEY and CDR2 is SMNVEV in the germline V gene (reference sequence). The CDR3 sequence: CASRTYRSYEQYF. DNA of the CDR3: TGTGCCAGCAGAACGTACAGATCCTACGAGCAGTACTTC.

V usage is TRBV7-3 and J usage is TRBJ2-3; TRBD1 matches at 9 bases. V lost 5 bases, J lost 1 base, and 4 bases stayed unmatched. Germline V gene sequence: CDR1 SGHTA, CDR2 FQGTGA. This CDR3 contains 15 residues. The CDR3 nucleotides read TGTGCCAGCAGCCGACAGGGGGTAGGCACAGATACGCAGTATTTT. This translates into CASSRQGVGTDTQYF.

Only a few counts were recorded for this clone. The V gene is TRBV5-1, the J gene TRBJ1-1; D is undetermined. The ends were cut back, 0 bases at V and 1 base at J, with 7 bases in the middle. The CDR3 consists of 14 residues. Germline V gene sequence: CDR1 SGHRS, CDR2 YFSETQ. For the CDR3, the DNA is TGCGCCAGCAGCTTGGCCGGAGGGAACACTGAAGCTTTCTTT. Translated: CASSLAGGNTEAFF.